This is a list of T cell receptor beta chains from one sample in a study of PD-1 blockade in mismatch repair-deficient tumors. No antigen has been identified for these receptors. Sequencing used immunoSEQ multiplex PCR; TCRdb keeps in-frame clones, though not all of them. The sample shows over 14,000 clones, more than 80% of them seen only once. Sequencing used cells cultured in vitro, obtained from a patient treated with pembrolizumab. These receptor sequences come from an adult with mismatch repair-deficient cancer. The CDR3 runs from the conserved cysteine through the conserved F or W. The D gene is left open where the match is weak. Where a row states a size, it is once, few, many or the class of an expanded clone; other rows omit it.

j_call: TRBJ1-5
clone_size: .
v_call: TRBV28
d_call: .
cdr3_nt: TGTGCCATAAGAGGGCAGTATAGCAATCAGCCCCAGCATTTT
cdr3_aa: CAIRGQYSNQPQHF

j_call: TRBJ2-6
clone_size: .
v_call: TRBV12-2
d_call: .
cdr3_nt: TGTGCAAGTCGCCCCGATCTAGAAGGGCGCAGCCAGGAGCCAAAAAGCTCTGGGGCCAACGTCCTGACTTTC
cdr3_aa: CASRPDLEGRSQEPKSSGANVLTF

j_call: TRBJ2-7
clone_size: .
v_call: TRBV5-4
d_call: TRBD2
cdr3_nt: TGTGCCAGCAGCCGCGGGACTAGCGGGAGCTACGAGCAGTACTTC
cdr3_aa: CASSRGTSGSYEQYF

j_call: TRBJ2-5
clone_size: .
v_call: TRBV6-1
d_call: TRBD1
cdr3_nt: TGTGCCAGGAGGGACAGGGGGAGGGGAGAGACCCAGTACTTC
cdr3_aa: CARRDRGRGETQYF

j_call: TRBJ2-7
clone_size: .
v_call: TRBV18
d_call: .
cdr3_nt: TGTGCCAGCTCACCCTCTCGAGGAGAGCAGTACTTC
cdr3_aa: CASSPSRGEQYF

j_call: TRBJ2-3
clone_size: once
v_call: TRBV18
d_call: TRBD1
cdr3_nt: TGTGCCAGCTCACCACCTGGGACAGGGAAAGATACGCAGTATTTT
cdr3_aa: CASSPPGTGKDTQYF

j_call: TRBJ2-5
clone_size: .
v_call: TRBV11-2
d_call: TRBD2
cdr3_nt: TGTGCCAGCAGCTTATATTTCCCTCGCGCGGGAGGGCCAGGGGAGACCCAGTACTTC
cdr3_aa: CASSLYFPRAGGPGETQYF

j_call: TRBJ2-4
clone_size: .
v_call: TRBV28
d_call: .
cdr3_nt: TGTGCCAGCAACCTATCGGGGTCGGGAAACATTCAGTACTTC
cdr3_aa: CASNLSGSGNIQYF

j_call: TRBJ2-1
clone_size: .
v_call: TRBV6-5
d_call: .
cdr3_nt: TGTGCCAGCAGTTACGAAGGCAGCAGCTCCTACAATGAGCAGTTCTTC
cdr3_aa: CASSYEGSSSYNEQFF

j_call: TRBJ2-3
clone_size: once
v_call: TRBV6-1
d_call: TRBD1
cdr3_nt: TGTGCCAGCAGTTTAGACAGGGCGAGCACAGATACGCAGTATTTT
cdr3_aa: CASSLDRASTDTQYF

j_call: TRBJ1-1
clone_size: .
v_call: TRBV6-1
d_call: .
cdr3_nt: TGTGCCAGCAGTGAGAAGGGGTATGAACAAGCTTTCTTT
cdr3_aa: CASSEKGYEQAFF

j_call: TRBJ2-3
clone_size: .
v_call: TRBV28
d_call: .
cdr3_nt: TGTGCCAGCAATAACAGGGACGGCACAGATACGCAGTATTTT
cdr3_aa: CASNNRDGTDTQYF

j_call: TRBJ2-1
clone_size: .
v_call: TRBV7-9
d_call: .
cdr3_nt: TGTGCCAGCAGCTTAGATACAGGGGGGGCGCAGTTCTTC
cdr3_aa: CASSLDTGGAQFF

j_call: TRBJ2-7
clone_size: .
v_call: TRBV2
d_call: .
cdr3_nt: TGTGCCAGCAGGGGGTTGGGGGGTTGGTTCGAGCAGTACTTC
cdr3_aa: CASRGLGGWFEQYF

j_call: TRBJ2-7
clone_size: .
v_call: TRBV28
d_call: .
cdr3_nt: TGTGCCAGCACACGGAATCGGGGCTACGAGCAGTACTTC
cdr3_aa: CASTRNRGYEQYF

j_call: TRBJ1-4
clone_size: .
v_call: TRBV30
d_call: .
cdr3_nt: TGTGCCTGGAGTGTCACGGACAGACTTAATGAAAAACTGTTTTTT
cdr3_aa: CAWSVTDRLNEKLFF

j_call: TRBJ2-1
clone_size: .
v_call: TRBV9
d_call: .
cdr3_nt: TGTGCCAGCAGCGTAGTAGGCGCCTCCTACAATGAGCAGTTCTTC
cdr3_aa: CASSVVGASYNEQFF

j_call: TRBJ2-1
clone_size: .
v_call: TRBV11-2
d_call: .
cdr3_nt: TGTGCCAGCAGCTTAGCTCCTGGTCCCTACAATGAGCAGTTCTTC
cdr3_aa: CASSLAPGPYNEQFF

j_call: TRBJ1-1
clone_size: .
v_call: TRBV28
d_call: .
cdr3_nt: TGTGCCAGCAGTTTAGGACAGCTTTTTACTGAAGCTTTCTTT
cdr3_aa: CASSLGQLFTEAFF

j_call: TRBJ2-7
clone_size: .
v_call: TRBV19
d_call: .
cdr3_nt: TGTGCCAGTAGTATGGATCTGTGGGGTCTCCCCTACGAGCAGTACTTC
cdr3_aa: CASSMDLWGLPYEQYF

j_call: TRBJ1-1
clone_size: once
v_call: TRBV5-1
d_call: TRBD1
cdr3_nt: TGCGCCAGCAGCTGGGGACAGGGGGGAACTGAAGCTTTCTTT
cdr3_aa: CASSWGQGGTEAFF

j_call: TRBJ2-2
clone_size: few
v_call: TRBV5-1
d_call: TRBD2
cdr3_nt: TGCGCCAGCAGCATGGGACTAGCGGGAGGGCCAAGGGACACCGGGGAGCTGTTTTTT
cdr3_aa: CASSMGLAGGPRDTGELFF

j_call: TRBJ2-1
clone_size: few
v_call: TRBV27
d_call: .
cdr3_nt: TGTGCCAGCAGTTTATCTGGGGGACTCCTCAGAGAGCAGTTCTTC
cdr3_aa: CASSLSGGLLREQFF

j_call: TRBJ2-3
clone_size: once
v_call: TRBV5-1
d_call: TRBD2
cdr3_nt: TGCGCCAGCAGCGCGGGGGTTGGCACAGATACGCAGTATTTT
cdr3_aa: CASSAGVGTDTQYF

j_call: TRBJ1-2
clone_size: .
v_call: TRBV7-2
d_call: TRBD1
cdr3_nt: TGTGCCAGCAGCCTCGGGACAGTCTATGGCTACACCTTC
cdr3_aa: CASSLGTVYGYTF

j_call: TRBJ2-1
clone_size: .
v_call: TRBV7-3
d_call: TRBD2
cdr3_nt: TGTGCCAGCAGCTTAGGACTAGCGGATTACAATGAGCAGTTCTTC
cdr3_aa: CASSLGLADYNEQFF

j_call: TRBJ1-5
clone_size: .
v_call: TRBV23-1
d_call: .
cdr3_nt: TGCGCCAGCAGTCAAGGGGCAGGACGCCATCAGCCCCAGCATTTT
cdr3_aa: CASSQGAGRHQPQHF

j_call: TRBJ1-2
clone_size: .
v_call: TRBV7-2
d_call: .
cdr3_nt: TGTGCCAGCAGCTTAGCGGCGACAGCTAACTATGGCTACACCTTC
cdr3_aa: CASSLAATANYGYTF

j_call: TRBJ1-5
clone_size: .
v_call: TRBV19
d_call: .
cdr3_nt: TGTGCCAGTACGTGGGGCAGTATTAATCAGCCCCAGCATTTT
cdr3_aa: CASTWGSINQPQHF

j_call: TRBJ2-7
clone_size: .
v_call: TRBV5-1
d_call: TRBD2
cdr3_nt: TGCGCCAGCAGCCCCGCGGGAGGATCCTACGAGCAGTACTTC
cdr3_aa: CASSPAGGSYEQYF

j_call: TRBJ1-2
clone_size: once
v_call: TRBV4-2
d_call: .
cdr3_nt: TGTGCCAGCAGCCAAGATAATCCTCCCTCGGGAGCAACTAACTATGGCTACACCTTC
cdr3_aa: CASSQDNPPSGATNYGYTF

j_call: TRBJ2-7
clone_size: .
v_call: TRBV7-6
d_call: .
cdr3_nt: TGTGCCAGCAGCCCTCTCGGACGGGCAATGGACGAGCAGTACTTC
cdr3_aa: CASSPLGRAMDEQYF

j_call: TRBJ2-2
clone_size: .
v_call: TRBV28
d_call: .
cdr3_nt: TGTGCCAGCAGTTTCGGTCCTAGGGAGCTGTTTTTT
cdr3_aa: CASSFGPRELFF

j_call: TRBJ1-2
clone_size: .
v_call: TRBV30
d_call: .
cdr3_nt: TGTGCCTGGACCGAGGGAGCTAACTATGGCTACACCTTC
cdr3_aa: CAWTEGANYGYTF

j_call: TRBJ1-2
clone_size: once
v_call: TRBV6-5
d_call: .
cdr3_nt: TGTGCCAGCAGTTACGGGCATAACTATGGCTACACCTTC
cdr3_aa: CASSYGHNYGYTF

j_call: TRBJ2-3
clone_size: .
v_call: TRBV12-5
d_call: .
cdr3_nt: TGTGCTAGTGCCAAGGGACTCCTCACAGATACGCAGTATTTT
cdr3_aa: CASAKGLLTDTQYF

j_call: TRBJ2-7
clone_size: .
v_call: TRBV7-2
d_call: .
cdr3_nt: TGTGCCAGCAGCTTAGCGAGGACATACTCCTACGAGCAGTACTTC
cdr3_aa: CASSLARTYSYEQYF

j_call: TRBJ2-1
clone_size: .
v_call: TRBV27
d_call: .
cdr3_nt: TGTGCCAGCAGTTTCTGGGGGTTCTACAATGAGCAGTTCTTC
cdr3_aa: CASSFWGFYNEQFF

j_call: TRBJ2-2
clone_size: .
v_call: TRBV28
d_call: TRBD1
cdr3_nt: TGTGCCAGCAGGGACAGGGGAGGCACCGGGGAGCTGTTTTTT
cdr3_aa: CASRDRGGTGELFF

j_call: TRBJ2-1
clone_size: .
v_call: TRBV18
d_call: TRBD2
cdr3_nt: TGTGCCAGCTCACCGAAGCTAGCGGAGTCCTACAATGAGCAGTTCTTC
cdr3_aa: CASSPKLAESYNEQFF